The present TCR beta chain was sequenced within a study of T cell repertoires in cytomegalovirus infection (dated by TCRdb to the late 2010s). About the investigation overall: Alongside well-studied HLA-B-restricted epitopes, the peptide stimulations were aimed at recently identified HLA-C-restricted CMV epitopes, whose presentation resists viral immunomodulation. Donor HLA type was relevant to the analysis, because carriage of CMV infection together with the matching HLA type was indicated by public TCR beta signatures. On the study overall, not on this receptor specifically: In both this cohort and an independent approximately 370-donor cohort, the cumulative frequency of public TCR beta family members distinguished carriers of CMV infection plus the relevant HLA type. The ex vivo response was dominated by HLA-C-restricted CMV-specific TCR beta clonotypes, which also provided the single most frequent clonotype in two of eight donors.

The CDR3 holds 15 amino acids from the cysteine to the phenylalanine. Of all the DNA, just the CDR3 is kept, 45 bases in frame from base 1. The germline V gene encodes CDR1 ENHRY and CDR2 SYGVKD. The junction shows trimming of 0 bases on V and 2 bases on J, plus 10 bases between the germline ends. With regard to this clonotype: The target of this receptor is not known. Base quality data are lacking; no much larger clone is found one base away.

This specimen's treatment or condition label, per the study, means: in vitro stimulation with specific CMV peptide epitopes to enrich CMV-specific T cells. Data came from an Illumina HiSeq 1500. TCRdb reran the public reads through fastp at Q25 and MiXCR, keeping productive beta chains. Identical CDR3 protein sequences are pooled into one entry, listed with their most common genes and DNA. Recorded for this sample are about 830,000 distinct CDR3 sequences; around a third of them occurred a single time. The top ten clonotypes cover around 12% of the sample. This clonotype originated in a human donor in good health (CMV status not recorded). Some clones in this sample may be carry-over from other donors' samples. The V gene is TRBV10-3 and the J gene is TRBJ1-2; the D segment cannot be called with confidence. The source was cultured CD8+ T cells from PBMCs, collected from culture after CMV antigen stimulation. The sequenced DNA is TGTGCCATCAGTGAGTCGATTGGCATAAACTATGGCTACACCTTC. The resulting protein is CAISESIGINYGYTF.